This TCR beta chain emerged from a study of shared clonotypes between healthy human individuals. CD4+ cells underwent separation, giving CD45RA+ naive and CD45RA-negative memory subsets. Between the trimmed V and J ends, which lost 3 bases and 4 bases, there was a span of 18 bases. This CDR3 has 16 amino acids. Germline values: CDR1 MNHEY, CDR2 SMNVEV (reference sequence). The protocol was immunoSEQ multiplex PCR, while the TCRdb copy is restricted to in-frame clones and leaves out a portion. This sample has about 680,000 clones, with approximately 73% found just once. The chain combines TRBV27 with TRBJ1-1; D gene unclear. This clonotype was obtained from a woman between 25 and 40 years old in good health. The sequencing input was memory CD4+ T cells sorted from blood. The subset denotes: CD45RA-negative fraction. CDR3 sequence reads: CASSLGSLGRSTEAFF. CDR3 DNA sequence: TGTGCCAGCAGTTTGGGTTCTCTCGGAAGGAGCACTGAAGCTTTCTTT.